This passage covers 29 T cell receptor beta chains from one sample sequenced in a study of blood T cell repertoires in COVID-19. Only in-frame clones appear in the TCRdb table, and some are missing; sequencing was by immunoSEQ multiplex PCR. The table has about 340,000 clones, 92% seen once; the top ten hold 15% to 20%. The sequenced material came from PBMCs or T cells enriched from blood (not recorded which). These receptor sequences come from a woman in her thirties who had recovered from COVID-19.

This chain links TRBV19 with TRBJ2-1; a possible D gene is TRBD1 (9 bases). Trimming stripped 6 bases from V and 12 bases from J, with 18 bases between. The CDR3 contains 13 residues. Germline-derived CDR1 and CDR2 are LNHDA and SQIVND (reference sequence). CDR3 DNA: TGTGCCAGTAGCTCGGGACAGGGACTAGTGCAGTTCTTC. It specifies CASSSGQGLVQFF.

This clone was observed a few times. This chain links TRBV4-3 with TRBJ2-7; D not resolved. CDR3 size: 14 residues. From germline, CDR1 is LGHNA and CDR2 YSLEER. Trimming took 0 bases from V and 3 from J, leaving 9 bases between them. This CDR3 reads CASSQEPSGYEQYF. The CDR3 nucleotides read TGCGCCAGCAGCCAAGAACCCTCGGGCTACGAGCAGTACTTC.

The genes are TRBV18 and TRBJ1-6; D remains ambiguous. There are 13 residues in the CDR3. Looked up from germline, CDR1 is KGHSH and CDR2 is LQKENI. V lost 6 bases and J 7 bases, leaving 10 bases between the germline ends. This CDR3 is CASSAGLNSPLHF. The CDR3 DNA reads TGTGCCAGCTCCGCCGGACTGAATTCACCCCTCCACTTT.

Written as DNA, the CDR3 is TGTGCCAGCAGCTTAGATCTTCTTCAGCCCCAGCATTTT. It yields the protein CASSLDLLQPQHF. The rearrangement uses TRBV11-2 and TRBJ1-5; D unclear. The CDR3 covers 13 residues. CDR1 is SGHAT and CDR2 is FQNNGV in the germline V gene. V shed 0 bases and J shed 6 bases, with 6 bases lying between them.

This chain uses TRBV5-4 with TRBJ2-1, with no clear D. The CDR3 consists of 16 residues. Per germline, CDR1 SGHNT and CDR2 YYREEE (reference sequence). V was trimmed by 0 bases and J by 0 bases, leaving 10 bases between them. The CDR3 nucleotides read TGTGCCAGCAGCTTGGCGGTACTTAGCTCCTACAATGAGCAGTTCTTC. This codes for CASSLAVLSSYNEQFF.

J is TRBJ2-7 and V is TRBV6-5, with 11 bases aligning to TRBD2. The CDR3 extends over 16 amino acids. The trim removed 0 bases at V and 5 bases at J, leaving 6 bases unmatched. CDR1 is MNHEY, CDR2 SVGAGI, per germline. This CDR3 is CASSYSTGLAVHEQYF. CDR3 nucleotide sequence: TGTGCCAGCAGTTACTCGACGGGACTAGCGGTCCACGAGCAGTACTTC.

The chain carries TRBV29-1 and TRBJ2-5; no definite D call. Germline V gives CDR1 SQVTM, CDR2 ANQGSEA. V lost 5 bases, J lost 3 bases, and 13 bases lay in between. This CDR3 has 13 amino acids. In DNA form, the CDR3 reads TGCAGCGTTCCCCTGAGAATTGAAGAGACCCAGTACTTC. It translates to CSVPLRIEETQYF.

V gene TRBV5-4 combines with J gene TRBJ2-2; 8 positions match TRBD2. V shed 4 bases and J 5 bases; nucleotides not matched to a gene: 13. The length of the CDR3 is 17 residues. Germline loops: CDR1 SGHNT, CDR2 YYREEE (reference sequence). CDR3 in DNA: TGTGCCAGCAGCCCAAGCACTAGCGGACTAGGGACCGGGGAGCTGTTTTTT. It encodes CASSPSTSGLGTGELFF.

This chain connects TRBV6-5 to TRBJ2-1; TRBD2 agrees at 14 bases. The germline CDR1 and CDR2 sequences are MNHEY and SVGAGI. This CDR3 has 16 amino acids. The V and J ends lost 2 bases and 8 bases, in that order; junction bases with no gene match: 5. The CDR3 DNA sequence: TGTGCCAGCAGTTACCCCGGGACTAGCGGGAGCTATGAGCAGTTCTTC. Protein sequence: CASSYPGTSGSYEQFF.

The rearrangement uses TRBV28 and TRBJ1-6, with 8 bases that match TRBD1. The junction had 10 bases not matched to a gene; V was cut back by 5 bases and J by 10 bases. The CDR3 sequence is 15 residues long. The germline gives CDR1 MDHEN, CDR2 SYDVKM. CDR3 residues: CASSQSDRENSPLHF. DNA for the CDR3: TGTGCCAGCAGTCAATCGGACAGGGAGAACTCACCCCTCCACTTT.

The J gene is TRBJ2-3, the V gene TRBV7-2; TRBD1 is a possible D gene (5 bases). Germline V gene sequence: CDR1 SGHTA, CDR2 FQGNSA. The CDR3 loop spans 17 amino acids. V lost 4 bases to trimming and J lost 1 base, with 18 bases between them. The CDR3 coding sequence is TGTGCCAGCAGCTCCCGAAGGGCAGGGCGCGGCACAGATACGCAGTATTTT. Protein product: CASSSRRAGRGTDTQYF.

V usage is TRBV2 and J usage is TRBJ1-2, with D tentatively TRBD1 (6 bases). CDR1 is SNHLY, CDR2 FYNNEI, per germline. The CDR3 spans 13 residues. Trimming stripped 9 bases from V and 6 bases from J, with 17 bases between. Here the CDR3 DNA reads TGTGCCAGTAGGGGTTCAGGGGCAGATGGCTACACCTTC. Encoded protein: CASRGSGADGYTF.

DNA for the CDR3: TGTGCCAGCAGCCAAAGGTTAGCGGGAGGGCCGGCAGATACGCAGTATTTT. Its translation is CASSQRLAGGPADTQYF. This chain links TRBV4-2 with TRBJ2-3, with TRBD2 identical over 11 bases. CDR3 size: 17 residues. J was trimmed by 4 bases and V by 2 bases; bases with no gene match: 8. CDR1 is LGHNA, CDR2 YNFKEQ, per germline.

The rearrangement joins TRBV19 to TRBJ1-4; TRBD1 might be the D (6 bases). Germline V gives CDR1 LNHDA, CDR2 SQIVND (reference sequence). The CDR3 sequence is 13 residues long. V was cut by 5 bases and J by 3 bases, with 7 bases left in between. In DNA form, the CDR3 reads TGTGCCAGTAGTCGGACAGCTAATGAAAAACTGTTTTTT. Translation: CASSRTANEKLFF.

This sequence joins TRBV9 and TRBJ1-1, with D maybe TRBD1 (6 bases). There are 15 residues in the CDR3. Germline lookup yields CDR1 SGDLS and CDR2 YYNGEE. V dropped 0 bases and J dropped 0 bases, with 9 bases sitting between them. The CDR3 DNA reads TGTGCCAGCAGCGTAGGGGGGCCCATGAACACTGAAGCTTTCTTT. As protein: CASSVGGPMNTEAFF.

The CDR3 DNA reads as TGTGCCAGCAGCGTAGGCCAGGCCACCGGGGAGCTGTTTTTT. This sequence encodes CASSVGQATGELFF. V is TRBV9 and J is TRBJ2-2; D is undetermined. The CDR3 runs to 14 residues. Germline CDR1 is SGDLS and CDR2 is YYNGEE. Trimming left V 0 bases short and J 4 bases short, with 7 bases between.

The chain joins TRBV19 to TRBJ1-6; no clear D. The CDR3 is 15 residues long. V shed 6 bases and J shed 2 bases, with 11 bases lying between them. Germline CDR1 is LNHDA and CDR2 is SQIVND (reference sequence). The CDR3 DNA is TGTGCCAGTAGAGAAGGAGTCGCCTATAATTCACCCCTCCACTTT. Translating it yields CASREGVAYNSPLHF.

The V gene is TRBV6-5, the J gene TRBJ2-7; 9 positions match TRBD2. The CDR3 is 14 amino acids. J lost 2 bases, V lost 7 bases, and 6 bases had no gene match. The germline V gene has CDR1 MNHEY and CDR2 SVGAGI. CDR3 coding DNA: TGTGCCAGCAATGTCGGCGGGGGGGCCTACGAGCAGTACTTC. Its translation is CASNVGGGAYEQYF.

In DNA form, the CDR3 reads TGTGCCAGCAGTTCCAGGGATCCCGGGGAGCTGTTTTTT. As protein: CASSSRDPGELFF. The chain recombines TRBV28 with TRBJ2-2; a weak D match, TRBD1 (5 bases). This CDR3 contains 13 residues. Deletions cut 4 bases from V and 6 bases from J, with 9 bases between. CDR1 is MDHEN, CDR2 SYDVKM, per germline.

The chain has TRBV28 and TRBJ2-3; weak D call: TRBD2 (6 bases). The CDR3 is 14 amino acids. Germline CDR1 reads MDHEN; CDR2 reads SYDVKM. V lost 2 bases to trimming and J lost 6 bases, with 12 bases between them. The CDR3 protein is CASSLGGAWDTQYF. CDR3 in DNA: TGTGCCAGCAGTTTAGGCGGGGCGTGGGATACGCAGTATTTT.

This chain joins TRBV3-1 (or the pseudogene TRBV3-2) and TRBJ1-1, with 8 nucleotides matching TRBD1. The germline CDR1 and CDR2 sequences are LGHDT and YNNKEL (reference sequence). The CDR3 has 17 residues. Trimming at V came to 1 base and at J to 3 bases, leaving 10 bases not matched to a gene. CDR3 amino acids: CASSQGFPGGRDTEAFF. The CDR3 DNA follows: TGTGCCAGCAGCCAAGGGTTCCCAGGGGGCAGGGACACTGAAGCTTTCTTT.

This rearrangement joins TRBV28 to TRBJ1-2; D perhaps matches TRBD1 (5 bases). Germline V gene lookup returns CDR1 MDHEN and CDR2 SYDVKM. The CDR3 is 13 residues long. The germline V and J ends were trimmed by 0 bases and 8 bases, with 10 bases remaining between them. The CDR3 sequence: CASSLWAGRGYTF. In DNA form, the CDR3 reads TGTGCCAGCAGTTTATGGGCAGGGAGGGGCTACACCTTC.

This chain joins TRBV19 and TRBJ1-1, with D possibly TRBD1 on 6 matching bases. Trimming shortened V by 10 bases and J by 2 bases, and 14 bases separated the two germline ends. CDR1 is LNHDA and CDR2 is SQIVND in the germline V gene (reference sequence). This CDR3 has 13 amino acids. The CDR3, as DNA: TGTGCCACCTCACGACAGGCTAACACTGAAGCTTTCTTT. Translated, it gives CATSRQANTEAFF.

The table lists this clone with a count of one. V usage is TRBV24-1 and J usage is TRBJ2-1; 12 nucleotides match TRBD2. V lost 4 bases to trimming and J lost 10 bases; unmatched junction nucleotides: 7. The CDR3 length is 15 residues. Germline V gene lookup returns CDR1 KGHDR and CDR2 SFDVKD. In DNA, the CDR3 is TGTGCCACCAGTGACCCGACTAGCGGGAGAGGGGAGCAGTTCTTC. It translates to CATSDPTSGRGEQFF.

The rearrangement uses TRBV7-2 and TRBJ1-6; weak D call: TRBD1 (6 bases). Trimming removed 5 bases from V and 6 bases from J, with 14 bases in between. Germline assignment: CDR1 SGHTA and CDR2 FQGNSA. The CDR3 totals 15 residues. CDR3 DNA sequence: TGTGCCAGCAGCGCTAACGGACAGCGTAATTCACCCCTCCACTTT. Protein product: CASSANGQRNSPLHF.

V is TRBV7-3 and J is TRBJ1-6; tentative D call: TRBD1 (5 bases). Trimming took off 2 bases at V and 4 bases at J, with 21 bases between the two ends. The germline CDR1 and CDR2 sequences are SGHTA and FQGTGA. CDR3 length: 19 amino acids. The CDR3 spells CASSLDKIRQGLYNSPLHF. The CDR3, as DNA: TGTGCCAGCAGCTTAGATAAAATAAGGCAGGGACTTTATAATTCACCCCTCCACTTT.

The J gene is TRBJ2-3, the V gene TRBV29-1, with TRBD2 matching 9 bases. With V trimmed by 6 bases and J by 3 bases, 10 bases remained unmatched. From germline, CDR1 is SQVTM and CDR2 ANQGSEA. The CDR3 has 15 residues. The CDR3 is CSVARAGGWTDTQYF. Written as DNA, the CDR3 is TGCAGCGTGGCTCGAGCGGGAGGATGGACAGATACGCAGTATTTT.

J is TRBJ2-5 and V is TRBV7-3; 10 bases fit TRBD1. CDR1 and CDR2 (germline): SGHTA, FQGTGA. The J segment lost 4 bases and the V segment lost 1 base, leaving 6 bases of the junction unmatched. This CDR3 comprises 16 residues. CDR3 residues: CASSLNAGQGTETQYF. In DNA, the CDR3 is TGTGCCAGCAGCTTAAATGCGGGACAGGGGACAGAGACCCAGTACTTC.

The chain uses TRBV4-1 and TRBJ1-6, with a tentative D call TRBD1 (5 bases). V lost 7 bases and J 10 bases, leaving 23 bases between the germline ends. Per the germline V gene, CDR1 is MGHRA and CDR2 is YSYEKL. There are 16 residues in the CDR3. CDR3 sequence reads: CASTETWGGLESPLHF. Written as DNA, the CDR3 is TGCGCCAGCACTGAAACCTGGGGGGGTTTAGAGTCACCCCTCCACTTT.